The following is a T cell receptor (beta chain) sequence with its context. What it binds is not known. Vbeta (60) and Jbeta (13) primers were used in the PCR. The table came from immunoSEQ multiplex PCR; TCRdb's copy has only in-frame clones and leaves some out. The sample has around 100,000 clones; 50% to 65% are singletons. These data originate in a study of cytomegalovirus exposure and HLA in healthy donors. General study points: Association of 16,951 TCR beta sequences with HLA alleles was found at 0.05 false discovery rate in a later analysis. The authors judged a highly shared variant cluster likely a sequencing artifact. Prior analysis indicated that the majority of TCR beta V segments exhibited productivity approximately 90% or approximately 30% of the time.

The length of the CDR3 is 16 residues. The ends were cut back, 5 bases at V and 2 bases at J, with 18 bases in the middle. Germline V CDR1 and CDR2: SEHNR, FQNEAQ (reference sequence). This chain links TRBV7-9 with TRBJ1-2, with D maybe TRBD1 (6 bases). The TCR comes from a man in his thirties or forties in good health and CMV-seropositive. The sequenced material came from PBMCs. CDR3 in amino acids: CASSQGAGERNYGYTF. CDR3 DNA: TGTGCCAGCAGCCAAGGGGCAGGGGAAAGAAACTATGGCTACACCTTC.